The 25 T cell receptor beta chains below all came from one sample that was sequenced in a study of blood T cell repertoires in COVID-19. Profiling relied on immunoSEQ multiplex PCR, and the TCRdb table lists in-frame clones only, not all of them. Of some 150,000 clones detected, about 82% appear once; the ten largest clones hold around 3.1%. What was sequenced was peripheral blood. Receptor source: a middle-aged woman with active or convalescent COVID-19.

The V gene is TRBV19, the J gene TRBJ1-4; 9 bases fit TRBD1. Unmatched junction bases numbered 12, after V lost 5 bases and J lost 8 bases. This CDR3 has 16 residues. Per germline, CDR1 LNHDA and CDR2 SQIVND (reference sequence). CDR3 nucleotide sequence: TGTGCCAGTAGTCTCAATCAGGACAGGGGAAACGAAAAACTGTTTTTT. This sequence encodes CASSLNQDRGNEKLFF.

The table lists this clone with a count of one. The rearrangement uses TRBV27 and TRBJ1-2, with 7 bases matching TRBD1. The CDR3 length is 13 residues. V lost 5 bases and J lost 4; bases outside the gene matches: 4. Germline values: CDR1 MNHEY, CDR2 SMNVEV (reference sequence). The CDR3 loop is CASSQGVGYGYTF. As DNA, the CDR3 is TGTGCCAGCAGTCAGGGGGTGGGCTATGGCTACACCTTC.

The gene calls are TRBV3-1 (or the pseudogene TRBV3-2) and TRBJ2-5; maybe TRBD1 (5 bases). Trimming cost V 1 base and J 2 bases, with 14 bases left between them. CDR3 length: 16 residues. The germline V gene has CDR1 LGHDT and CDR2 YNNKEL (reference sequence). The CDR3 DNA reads TGTGCCAGCAGCCAAGGCAGGGTTTCCGGGCAAGAGACCCAGTACTTC. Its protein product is CASSQGRVSGQETQYF.

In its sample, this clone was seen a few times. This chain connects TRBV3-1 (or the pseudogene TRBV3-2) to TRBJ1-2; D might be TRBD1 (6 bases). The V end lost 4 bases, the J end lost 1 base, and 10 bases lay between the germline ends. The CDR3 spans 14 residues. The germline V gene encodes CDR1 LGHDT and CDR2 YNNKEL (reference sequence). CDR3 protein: CASSRYRDNYGYTF. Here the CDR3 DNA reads TGTGCCAGCAGCCGCTACAGGGATAACTATGGCTACACCTTC.

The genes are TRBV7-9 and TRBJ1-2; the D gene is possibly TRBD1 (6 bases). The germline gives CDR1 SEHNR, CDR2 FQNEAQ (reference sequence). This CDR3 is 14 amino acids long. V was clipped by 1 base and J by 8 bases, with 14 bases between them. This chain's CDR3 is CASSLVVSGEGYTF. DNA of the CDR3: TGTGCCAGCAGCTTAGTCGTCTCAGGGGAAGGCTACACCTTC.

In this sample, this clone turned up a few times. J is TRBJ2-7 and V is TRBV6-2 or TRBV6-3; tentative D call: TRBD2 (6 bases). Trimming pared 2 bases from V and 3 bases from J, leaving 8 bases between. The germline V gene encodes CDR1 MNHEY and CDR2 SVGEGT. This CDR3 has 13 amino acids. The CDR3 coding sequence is TGTGCCAGCAGTTACCCGGGGGTCTACGAGCAGTACTTC. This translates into CASSYPGVYEQYF.

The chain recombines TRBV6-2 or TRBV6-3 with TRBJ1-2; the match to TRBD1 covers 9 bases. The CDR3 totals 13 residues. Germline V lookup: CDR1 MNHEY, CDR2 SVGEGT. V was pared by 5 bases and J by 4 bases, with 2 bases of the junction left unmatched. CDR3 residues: CASSRDRAYGYTF. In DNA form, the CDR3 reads TGTGCCAGCAGTCGGGACAGGGCCTATGGCTACACCTTC.

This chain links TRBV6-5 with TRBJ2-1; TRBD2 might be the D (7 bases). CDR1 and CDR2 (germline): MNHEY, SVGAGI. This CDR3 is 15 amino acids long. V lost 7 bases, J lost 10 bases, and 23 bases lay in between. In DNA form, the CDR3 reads TGTGCCAGCAATAAGGCGGGGGCTAACCAGGGGGAGCAGTTCTTC. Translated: CASNKAGANQGEQFF.

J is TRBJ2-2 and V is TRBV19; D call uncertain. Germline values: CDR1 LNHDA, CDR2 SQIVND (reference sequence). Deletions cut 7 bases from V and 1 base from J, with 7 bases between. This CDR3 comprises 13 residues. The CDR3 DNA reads TGTGCCAGTACGGAGTGGAACACCGGGGAGCTGTTTTTT. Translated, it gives CASTEWNTGELFF.

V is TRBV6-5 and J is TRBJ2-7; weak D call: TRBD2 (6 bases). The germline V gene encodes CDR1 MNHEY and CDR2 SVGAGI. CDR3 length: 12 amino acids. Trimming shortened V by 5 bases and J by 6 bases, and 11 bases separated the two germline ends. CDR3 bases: TGTGCCAGCAGTATCACGGGGGTCGAGCAGTACTTC. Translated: CASSITGVEQYF.

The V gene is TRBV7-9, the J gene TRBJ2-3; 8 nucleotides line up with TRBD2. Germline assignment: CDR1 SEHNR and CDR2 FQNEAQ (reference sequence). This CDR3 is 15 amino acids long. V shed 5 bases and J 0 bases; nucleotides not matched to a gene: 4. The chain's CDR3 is CASSPGRGSTDTQYF. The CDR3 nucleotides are TGTGCCAGCAGCCCCGGGAGGGGGAGCACAGATACGCAGTATTTT.

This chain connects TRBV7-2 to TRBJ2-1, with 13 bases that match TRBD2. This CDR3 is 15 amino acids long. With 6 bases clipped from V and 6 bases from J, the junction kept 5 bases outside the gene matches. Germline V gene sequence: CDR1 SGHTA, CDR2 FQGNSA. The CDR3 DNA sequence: TGTGCCAGCAGAGAGGGACTAGCGGGATTCAATGAGCAGTTCTTC. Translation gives CASREGLAGFNEQFF.

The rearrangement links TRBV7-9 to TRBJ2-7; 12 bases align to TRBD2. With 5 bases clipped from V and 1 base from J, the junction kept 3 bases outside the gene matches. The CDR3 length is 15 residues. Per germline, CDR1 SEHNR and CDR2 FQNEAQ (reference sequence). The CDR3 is CASSLTSGGSYEQYF. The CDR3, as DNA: TGTGCCAGCAGCCTCACTAGCGGGGGGTCCTACGAGCAGTACTTC.

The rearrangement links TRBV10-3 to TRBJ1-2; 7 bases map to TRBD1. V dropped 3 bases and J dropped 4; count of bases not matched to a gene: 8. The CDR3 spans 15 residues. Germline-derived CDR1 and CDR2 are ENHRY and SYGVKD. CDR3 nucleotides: TGTGCCATCAGTGACACCGGGACAGAGTCCTATGGCTACACCTTC. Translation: CAISDTGTESYGYTF.

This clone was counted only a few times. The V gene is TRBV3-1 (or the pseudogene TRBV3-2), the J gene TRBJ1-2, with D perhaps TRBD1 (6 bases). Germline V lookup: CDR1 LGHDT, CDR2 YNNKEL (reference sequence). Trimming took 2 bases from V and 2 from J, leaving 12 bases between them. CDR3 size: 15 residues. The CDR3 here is CASSQPGQSNYGYTF. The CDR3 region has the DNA TGTGCCAGCAGCCAACCCGGACAGTCGAACTATGGCTACACCTTC.

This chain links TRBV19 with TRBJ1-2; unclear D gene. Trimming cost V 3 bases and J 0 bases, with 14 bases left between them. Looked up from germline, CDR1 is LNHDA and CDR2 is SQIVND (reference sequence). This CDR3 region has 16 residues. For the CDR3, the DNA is TGTGCCAGTAGTATCGGTTGGAGTCAAGCTAACTATGGCTACACCTTC. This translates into CASSIGWSQANYGYTF.

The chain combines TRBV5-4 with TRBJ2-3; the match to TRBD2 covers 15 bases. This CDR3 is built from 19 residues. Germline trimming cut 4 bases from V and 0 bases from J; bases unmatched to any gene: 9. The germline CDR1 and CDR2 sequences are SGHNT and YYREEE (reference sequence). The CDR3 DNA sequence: TGTGCCAGCAGCAAACCGGGACTAGCGGGGGGTCCTAGCACAGATACGCAGTATTTT. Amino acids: CASSKPGLAGGPSTDTQYF.

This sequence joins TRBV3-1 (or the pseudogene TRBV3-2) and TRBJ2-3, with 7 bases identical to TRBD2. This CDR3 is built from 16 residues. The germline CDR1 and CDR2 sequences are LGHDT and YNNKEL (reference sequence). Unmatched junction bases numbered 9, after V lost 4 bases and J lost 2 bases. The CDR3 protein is CASSRLANTITDTQYF. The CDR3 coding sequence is TGTGCCAGCAGCCGACTAGCAAATACGATCACAGATACGCAGTATTTT.

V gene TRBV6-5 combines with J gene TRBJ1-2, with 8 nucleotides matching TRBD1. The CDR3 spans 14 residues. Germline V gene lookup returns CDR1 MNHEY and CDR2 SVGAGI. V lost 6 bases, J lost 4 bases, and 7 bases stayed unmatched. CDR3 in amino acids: CASRQGENSYGYTF. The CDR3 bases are TGTGCCAGCAGACAGGGGGAAAATAGCTATGGCTACACCTTC.

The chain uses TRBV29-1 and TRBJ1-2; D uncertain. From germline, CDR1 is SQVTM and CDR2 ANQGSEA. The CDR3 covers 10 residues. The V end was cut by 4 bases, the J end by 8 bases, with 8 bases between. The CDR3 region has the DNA TGCAGCGTTGGGGAGGAGGGCTACACCTTC. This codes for CSVGEEGYTF.

The CDR3 sequence: CASSQEPGGREQYF. CDR3 DNA sequence: TGTGCCAGCAGCCAAGAGCCCGGGGGGCGCGAGCAGTACTTC. The chain has TRBV4-2 and TRBJ2-7; TRBD2 is a possible D gene (7 bases). Deletions cut 0 bases from V and 6 bases from J, with 12 bases between. CDR3 length equals 14 residues. Germline CDR1 and CDR2: LGHNA and YNFKEQ.

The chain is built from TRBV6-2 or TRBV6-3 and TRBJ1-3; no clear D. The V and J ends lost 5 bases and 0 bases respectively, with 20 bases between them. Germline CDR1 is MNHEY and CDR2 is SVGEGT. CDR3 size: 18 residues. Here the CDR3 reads CASSPHLSTPLSGNTIYF. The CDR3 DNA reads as TGTGCCAGCAGTCCCCACCTGTCGACACCGCTCTCTGGAAACACCATATATTTT.

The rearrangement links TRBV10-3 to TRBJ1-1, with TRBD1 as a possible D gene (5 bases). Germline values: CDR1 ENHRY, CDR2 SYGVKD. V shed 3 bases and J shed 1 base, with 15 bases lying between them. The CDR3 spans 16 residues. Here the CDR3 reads CAISEGTLQGNTEAFF. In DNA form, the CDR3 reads TGTGCCATCAGTGAAGGGACTCTTCAGGGGAACACTGAAGCTTTCTTT.

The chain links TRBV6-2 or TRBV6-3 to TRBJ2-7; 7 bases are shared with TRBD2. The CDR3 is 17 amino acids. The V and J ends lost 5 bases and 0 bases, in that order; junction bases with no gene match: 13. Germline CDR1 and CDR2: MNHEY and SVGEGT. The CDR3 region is CASSPSGAGAFSYEQYF. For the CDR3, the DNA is TGTGCCAGCAGTCCGAGCGGGGCGGGAGCCTTCTCCTACGAGCAGTACTTC.

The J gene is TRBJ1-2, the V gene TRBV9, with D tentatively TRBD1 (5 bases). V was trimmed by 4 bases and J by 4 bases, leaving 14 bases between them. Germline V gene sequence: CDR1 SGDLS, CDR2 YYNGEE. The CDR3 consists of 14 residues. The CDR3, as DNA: TGTGCCAGCAGCCAAACGGGGGACCCCTATGGCTACACCTTC. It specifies CASSQTGDPYGYTF.